This T cell receptor beta chain was found in a study of blood T cells in healthy people across ages (dated by TCRdb to 2015 to 2017). A note on the overall study: In model experiments, template switching captured about one uniquely barcoded TCR beta cDNA molecule for every two T cells. To avoid experimental bias, donors of different ages were spread randomly across the sequencing lanes. The study analyzed two additional independent replicas of 1 million unique cDNA reads from the same blood draw for two donors, one aged 18 to 29 and one aged 80 or older. Using deep sequencing normalized with unique cDNA molecular identifiers, the study measured how TCR beta repertoire diversity changes with age. Four age groups were formed from the donors: young (average 16 years), middle-aged (just under 40), aged (62) and long-lived (approximately 78).

Broad study findings and their caveats: The CMV infection status of donors was not known, potentially confounding age-related changes in expanded clonotypes. Observed TCR beta diversity per million T cells fell roughly linearly with age, and a significant reduction was already apparent by age about 36. Since profiling was done on bulk unsorted PBMCs, naive and antigen-experienced compartments could not be conclusively compared. There was a strong correlation between observed TCR beta diversity and the percentage of naive T cells measured by flow cytometry. The long-lived group showed more naive CD4+ T cells, fewer expanded clones and increased TCR diversity than the aged group, suggesting age selection. Total diversity estimates from one million sequenced T cells were considered lower bounds and underestimates.

The library was produced with 5' RACE. The sequencing machine was an Illumina HiSeq 2500. The second PCR ran for about 6 to 12 cycles and used a J-beta primer mix along with a sample-barcoded 5' primer. A template-switch 5' adaptor carrying 12 random nucleotides introduced a unique molecular identifier onto each TCR beta cDNA molecule. At least 2.5 million CDR3-containing paired-end reads were obtained from each sample. The Mint cDNA synthesis kit, primed by a TRBC-specific oligonucleotide, was used to synthesize first-strand cDNA from all RNA. All cDNA was treated with uracil-DNA glycosylase and then went through a first 18-cycle PCR with the universal primers M1SS and BC2_uni_R. Per the authors' processing: For normalization, 1 million high-quality reads, each with a distinct molecular identifier, were randomly selected from each sample. Instead of being binned into consensus sequences, reads with shared molecular identifiers were discarded. MiTCR, with a Q25 quality threshold and the strictest error-elimination algorithm, was used for CDR3 identification, clonotype clustering and error correction. A nonparametric unseen species model with Euler transformation was used to estimate a lower bound on total TCR beta diversity. TCRdb trimmed the raw reads at Q25, called clones with MiXCR and kept productive beta chains. Each entry is one CDR3 protein sequence, shown with its most common DNA and genes. TCRdb's processing, not the study's, gives the V and J calls here. The sample table shows roughly 800,000 distinct CDR3 sequences, and about 37% are seen once. The ten top clones hold roughly 13% of the sample.

The CDR1 and CDR2 encoded by the germline V gene are SGHTA and FQGNSA. V is cut by 5 bases and J by 8 bases, and the space between the germline ends is 19 bases. The CDR3 numbers 15 residues from cysteine through phenylalanine. The entry retains the CDR3 DNA only, 45 bases that are in frame from base 1. The donors were roughly 39 Caucasian individuals from Russia, aged roughly 6 to 100 years, who were systemically healthy. Ten milliliters of peripheral blood were drawn from each donor into EDTA-treated Vacutainer tubes. Ficoll-Paque density-gradient centrifugation was used to isolate PBMCs, with at least 6 million obtained per sample. Trizol reagent was used to extract total RNA from the PBMCs, yielding at least 5.5 micrograms per sample. The percentages of naive CD45RAhigh/CD27high T cells were determined by flow cytometry on a PBMC aliquot from every donor. Concerning this clonotype itself: The antigen this receptor binds is unknown. No base quality values were provided; no much bigger clone lies one nucleotide off.

The sequenced material came from blood. This chain joins TRBV7-2 to TRBJ2-1; TRBD2 might be the D gene, on 5 matching bases. The sequence derives from a man between 18 and 29 years old in good health. This receptor has the CDR3 CASSPPGSSLYEQFF. In nucleotide form, the sequence is TGTGCCAGCAGCCCCCCGGGGTCCTCCCTCTATGAGCAGTTCTTC.